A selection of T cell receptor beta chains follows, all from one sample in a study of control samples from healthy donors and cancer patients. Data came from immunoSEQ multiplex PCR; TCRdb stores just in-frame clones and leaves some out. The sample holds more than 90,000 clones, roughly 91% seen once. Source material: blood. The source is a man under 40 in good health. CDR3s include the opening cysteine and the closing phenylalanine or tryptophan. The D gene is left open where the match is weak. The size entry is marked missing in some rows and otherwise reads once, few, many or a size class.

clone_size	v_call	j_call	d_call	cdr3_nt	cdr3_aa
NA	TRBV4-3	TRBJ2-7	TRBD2	TGCGCCAGCAGCCAAGACCCTAGCGGGAGTTTCTACGAGCAGTACTTC	CASSQDPSGSFYEQYF
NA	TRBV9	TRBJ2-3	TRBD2	TGTGCCAGCAACGCGGGGGGCCCAGATACGCAGTATTTT	CASNAGGPDTQYF
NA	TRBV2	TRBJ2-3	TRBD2	TGTGCCAGCAGTGAAACTAGCGGGAGTGCAGATACGCAGTATTTT	CASSETSGSADTQYF
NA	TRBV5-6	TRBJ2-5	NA	TGTGCCAGCAGCCCCAGGGGGGTTTGGGAGACCCAGTACTTC	CASSPRGVWETQYF
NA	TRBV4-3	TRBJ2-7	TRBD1	TGCGCCAGCAGCTCGACAGGGTACGAGCAGTACTTC	CASSSTGYEQYF
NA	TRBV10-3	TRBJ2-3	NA	TGTGCCATCAGCGGTACCCCCCCCAAGCGGCGGGCAGATACGCAGTATTTT	CAISGTPPKRRADTQYF
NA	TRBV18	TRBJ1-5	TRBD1	TGTGCCAGCACGACTCAGGGACAGCTCGATCAGCCCCAGCATTTT	CASTTQGQLDQPQHF
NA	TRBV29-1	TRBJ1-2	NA	TGCAGCGTTGGTGCAGGAATTAACTATGGCTACACCTTC	CSVGAGINYGYTF
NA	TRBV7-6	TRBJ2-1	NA	TGTGCCAGCAGCCGTAAAACAGGGAGTTTCTACAATGAGCAGTTCTTC	CASSRKTGSFYNEQFF
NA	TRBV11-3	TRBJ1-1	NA	TGTGCCAGCAGCTTGGACGGTATAAACACTGAAGCTTTCTTT	CASSLDGINTEAFF
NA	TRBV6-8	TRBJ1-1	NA	TGTGCCAGCAGTTCATTAAGGTTTGGACCACTGGAAGCTTTCTTT	CASSSLRFGPLEAFF
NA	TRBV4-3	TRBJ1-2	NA	TGCGCCAGCAGCCAGGAATCGGACATTAACTATGGCTACACCTTC	CASSQESDINYGYTF
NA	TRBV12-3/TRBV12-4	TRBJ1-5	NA	TGTGCCAGCAGTACCTCCAATCAGCCCCAGCATTTT	CASSTSNQPQHF
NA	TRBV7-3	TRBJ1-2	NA	TGTGCCAGCAAGGGCGGGGGTGGCTACACCTTC	CASKGGGGYTF
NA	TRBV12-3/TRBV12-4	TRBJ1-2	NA	TGTGCCAGCAGTTTCAGAAGTTCGGATGGCTACACCTTC	CASSFRSSDGYTF
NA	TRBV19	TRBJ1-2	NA	TGTGCCAGTAGTTCCTCCCTATGGGGGGGCAACTATGGCTACACCTTC	CASSSSLWGGNYGYTF
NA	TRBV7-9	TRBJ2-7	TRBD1	TGTGCCAGCAGCCCTTACACCGGGACAGCCTCCTACGAGCAGTACTTC	CASSPYTGTASYEQYF
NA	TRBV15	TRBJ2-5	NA	TGTGCCACCACCCAACAGGGGGGGGCAGAGACCCAGTACTTC	CATTQQGGAETQYF
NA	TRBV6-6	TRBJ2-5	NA	TGTGCCAGCAGTTACTTGACGGGACCCCAAGAGACCCAGTACTTC	CASSYLTGPQETQYF
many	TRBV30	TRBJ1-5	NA	TGTGCCTGGAGCTCGGGCACCGGCAATCAGCCCCAGCATTTT	CAWSSGTGNQPQHF
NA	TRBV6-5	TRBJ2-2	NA	TGTGCCAGCCATACCAGGCGGGAAACCGGGGAGCTGTTTTTT	CASHTRRETGELFF
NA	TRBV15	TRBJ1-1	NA	TGTGCCACCAGCAGAGATGGGGAGGGTTGGACTGAAGCTTTCTTT	CATSRDGEGWTEAFF
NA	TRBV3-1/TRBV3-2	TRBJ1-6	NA	TGTGCCAGCAGCCAAGATGCGGCGGCGATCTATAATTCACCCCTCCACTTT	CASSQDAAAIYNSPLHF
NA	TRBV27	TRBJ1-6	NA	TGTGCCAGCAGTCGCGTAGGGCCCCCTAATTCACCCCTCCACTTT	CASSRVGPPNSPLHF
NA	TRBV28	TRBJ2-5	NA	TGTGCCAGCACTTCCTCGAGGGGGACATGGTGGGAGACCCAGTACTTC	CASTSSRGTWWETQYF
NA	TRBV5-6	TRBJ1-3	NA	TGTGCCAGCAGCTCCGGCCCCTCAGGAAACACCATATATTTT	CASSSGPSGNTIYF
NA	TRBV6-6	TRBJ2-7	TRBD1	TGTGCCAGCAGTGACAGGGAAAGGGAGCAGTACTTC	CASSDREREQYF
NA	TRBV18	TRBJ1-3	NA	TGTGCCAGCTCCCTAGTAGGGTACTCTGGAAACACCATATATTTT	CASSLVGYSGNTIYF
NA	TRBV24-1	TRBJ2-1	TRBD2	TGTGCCACCAGTGAACTAGCGGGGGGTTTGGGTAATGAGCAGTTCTTC	CATSELAGGLGNEQFF
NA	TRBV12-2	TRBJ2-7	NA	TGTGCAAGTCGCCCCACCGGGACAGGGGGCGTCAAAGGATTGTACGAGCAGTACTTC	CASRPTGTGGVKGLYEQYF
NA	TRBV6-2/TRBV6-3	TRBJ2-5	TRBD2	TGTGCCAGCAGTTACGATTCGCTAGCGGGAGGCCTCCAAGAGACCCAGTACTTC	CASSYDSLAGGLQETQYF
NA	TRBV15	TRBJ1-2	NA	TGTGCCACCAGCACGCGTTATGGCTACACCTTC	CATSTRYGYTF
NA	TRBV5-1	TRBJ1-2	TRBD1	TGCGCCAGCAGCTTCGTGACAGGGACAACTAACTATGGCTACACCTTC	CASSFVTGTTNYGYTF
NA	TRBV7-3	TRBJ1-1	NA	TGTGCCAGCAGCTTAAATTGGGGGGGTTACACTGAAGCTTTCTTT	CASSLNWGGYTEAFF
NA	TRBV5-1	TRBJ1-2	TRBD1	TGCGCCAGCAGCTTGGAGGGACAGGGTAGCGGCTACACCTTC	CASSLEGQGSGYTF